Shown below are 2 T cell receptor beta chains from a single sample sequenced in a study of blood T cell repertoires in COVID-19. Assay used: immunoSEQ multiplex PCR; TCRdb lists only in-frame clones, some missing. The table has 89,000 or so clones, about 85% seen once. Source material: peripheral blood. These receptors were obtained from a man at least 80 years old with acute or convalescent COVID-19.

Comment on this clone: One end of the junction varies from germline; a read error may be responsible. V gene TRBV29-1 combines with J gene TRBJ2-3; D remains ambiguous. This CDR3 comprises 10 residues. CDR1 and CDR2 from the germline V gene are SQVTM and ANQGSEA. The CDR3 DNA reads as TGCAGCGGCTACCAGGATAAGCAGTATTTT. This translates into CSGYQDKQYF.

The chain combines TRBV24-1 with TRBJ2-1; D remains unclear. This CDR3 is built from 16 residues. Germline values: CDR1 KGHDR, CDR2 SFDVKD. V lost 4 bases to trimming and J lost 8 bases, with 20 bases between them. The CDR3 DNA follows: TGTGCCACCAGTGACCCCCTTCGAGCGCAACTCCATGAGCAGTTCTTC. This encodes CATSDPLRAQLHEQFF.